This T cell receptor (beta chain) came from a study of CD8 T cells in ankylosing spondylitis. V dropped 10 bases and J dropped 2; count of bases not matched to a gene: 7. Looked up from germline, CDR1 is MNHEY and CDR2 is SVGEGT. This CDR3 has 14 amino acids. TCRdb analysed the 5' RACE reads with MiXCR anew, one entry per CDR3 protein. The sample contains roughly 150,000 distinct CDR3 sequences, 9.5% to 10% of which appear only once. This clonotype was seen a handful of times. The rearrangement joins TRBV6-2 or TRBV6-3 to TRBJ2-7; 11 bases map to TRBD2. The clonotype comes from a female donor with ankylosing spondylitis or in good health (not recorded which). What was sequenced was blood, either unsorted or a sorted T cell fraction (not recorded which). The CDR3 reads CATTGLAEAYEQYF. The CDR3 coding sequence is TGTGCCACCACGGGACTAGCGGAGGCCTACGAGCAGTACTTC.